This T cell receptor (beta chain) was recorded in a study of neurological immune-mediated disorders. A remark on this clonotype: Its antigen is still unknown.

The study built unsorted libraries from 2 million PBMCs kept at -80 C. Trimming removed 6 bases from V and 3 bases from J; junction bases left unmatched: 3. The germline V gene has CDR1 MNHNS and CDR2 SASEGT. CDR3 length equals 13 residues. One entry per CDR3 protein, called by TCRdb with MiXCR from the 5' RACE reads. The sample includes tens of thousands of distinct CDR3 sequences, 4.5% to 5.5% of them seen just once. Study-level findings and limits: The phylogenetic placement of 18 of 34 multiple sclerosis patients' repertoires in one related-CDR3 cluster constitutes a possible signature.

Sequencing used PBMCs. The receptor's source is a man aged 25-40 years with multiple sclerosis. The chain has TRBV6-1 and TRBJ2-7, with 9 bases that match TRBD2. CDR3 sequence reads: CASRKTSGYEQYF. The CDR3 DNA reads TGTGCCAGCAGGAAGACTAGCGGCTACGAGCAGTACTTC.